The sequence of this TCR beta chain was determined in a study of monozygotic twins with inflammatory bowel disease. General study points: Whereas healthy co-twins had higher TCRbeta diversity (inverse Simpson), IBD patients had lower diversity. Immunosuppressive treatments were not uniform, and this may have added variability to patient repertoires. It was not supported that a single strong signal or clonotype was associated with IBD. Clonotype overlap with others was lower in IBD patients than in healthy twins, a difference that was greatest with disease activity.

A remark on this clonotype: As yet, its antigen is unknown.

CDR1 is MNHNS, CDR2 SASEGT, per germline. The CDR3 consists of 17 residues. No DNA is given; TCRdb re-called the 5' RACE reads and lists each CDR3 protein once. The specimen's table records 80,000 or so distinct CDR3 sequences. V and J are TRBV6-1 and TRBJ1-2. This TCR came from a human donor with ulcerative colitis or Crohn's disease, or a healthy co-twin of an affected twin (not recorded which). Sequencing was performed on blood. CDR3 region: CASRATLDRVANYGYTF.